These 9 T cell receptor beta chains were sequenced from one sample in a study of shared clonotypes between healthy human individuals. Method: immunoSEQ multiplex PCR; TCRdb's copy keeps in-frame clones and lacks some. Of approximately 2,300,000 clones in the sample, 85% to 95% were seen once. The sample consisted of naive CD4+ T cells from PBMCs. The subset: CD45RA+ positively selected. All receptors come from a man aged 18 to 29 in good health. Some clones in this sample may be carry-over from other donors' samples.

To note about this clone: The same CDR3 can be traced to other DNA sequences in this sample. J is TRBJ2-4 and V is TRBV5-6; D is uncertain. V lost 0 bases and J 0 bases, leaving 7 bases between the germline ends. This CDR3 has 15 amino acids. The germline CDR1 and CDR2 sequences are SGHDT and YYEEEE. The CDR3: CASSLGQLAKNIQYF. The CDR3 region has the DNA TGTGCCAGCAGCTTGGGGCAGTTAGCCAAAAACATTCAGTACTTC. Full variable domain (missing parts from reference TRBV5-6 and TRBJ2-4): DAGVTQSPTHLIKTRGQQVTLRCSPKSGHDTVSWYQQALGQGPQFIFQYYEEEERQRGNFPDRFSGHQFPNYSSELNVNALLLGDSALYLCASSLGQLAKNIQYFGAGTRLSVL.

The rearrangement uses TRBV2 and TRBJ2-5; TRBD1 aligns across 7 bases. The germline V gene has CDR1 SNHLY and CDR2 FYNNEI. This CDR3 is built from 15 residues. The ends lost 2 bases at V and 4 bases at J; junction bases unmatched: 7. CDR3 coding DNA: TGTGCCAGCAGTGAATACAGGGGCGGACCAGAGACCCAGTACTTC. Its protein product is CASSEYRGGPETQYF. Variable domain in full (rest from reference TRBV2 and TRBJ2-5): EPEVTQTPSHQVTQMGQEVILRCVPISNHLYFYWYRQILGQKVEFLVSFYNNEISEKSEIFDDQFSVERPDGSNFTLKIRSTKLEDSAMYFCASSEYRGGPETQYFGPGTRLLVL.

This clone was picked up one time. This chain joins TRBV7-8 and TRBJ2-7; D not certain. CDR3 length: 13 residues. The germline V and J ends were trimmed by 1 base and 2 bases, with 6 bases remaining between them. Germline values: CDR1 SGHVS, CDR2 FQNEAQ. The CDR3 region is CASSLELPYEQYF. DNA for the CDR3: TGTGCCAGCAGCTTAGAACTACCCTACGAGCAGTACTTC.

The chain carries TRBV6-5 and TRBJ2-1; TRBD1 agrees at 8 bases. The germline gives CDR1 MNHEY, CDR2 SVGAGI. Germline trimming cut 3 bases from V and 4 bases from J; bases unmatched to any gene: 5. The CDR3 consists of 15 residues. Here the CDR3 DNA reads TGTGCCAGCAGTTATCAGGGGGCGCAGTACAATGAGCAGTTCTTC. It specifies CASSYQGAQYNEQFF.

This chain links TRBV30 with TRBJ2-1; D not certain. V was clipped by 4 bases and J by 7 bases, with 11 bases between them. From germline, CDR1 is GTSNPN and CDR2 SVGIG (reference sequence). The CDR3 sequence is 12 residues long. The CDR3 DNA is TGTGCCTGGAATGAGGATGGAAATGAGCAGTTCTTC. Translation gives CAWNEDGNEQFF.

The chain carries TRBV5-5 and TRBJ1-2; D gene ambiguous. Germline CDR1 and CDR2: SGHKS and YYEKEE (reference sequence). Between the trimmed V and J ends, which lost 4 bases and 2 bases, there was a span of 18 bases. The CDR3 is 16 residues long. The CDR3 DNA reads as TGTGCCAGCAGCCCCGGCCCGGGCCTCGCCAACTATGGCTACACCTTC. Translating it yields CASSPGPGLANYGYTF.

This clone was seen once. V is TRBV19 and J is TRBJ1-4; D is unclear. This CDR3 is 15 amino acids long. From germline, CDR1 is LNHDA and CDR2 SQIVND (reference sequence). With 9 bases removed from V and 4 bases from J, the gap between germline ends came to 18 bases. CDR3 region: CASTRSGRGNEKLFF. CDR3 sequence (DNA): TGTGCCAGCACCCGGTCCGGACGGGGTAATGAAAAACTGTTTTTT.

This chain uses TRBV28 with TRBJ1-4, with D unresolved. The CDR3 covers 15 residues. In germline, CDR1 is MDHEN, CDR2 SYDVKM. Trimming left V 3 bases short and J 0 bases short, with 8 bases between. The CDR3 DNA follows: TGTGCCAGCAGTTTCAGTACCGCAACTAATGAAAAACTGTTTTTT. Amino acid sequence: CASSFSTATNEKLFF.

The V gene is TRBV5-4, the J gene TRBJ2-7, with D uncertain. The germline V gene has CDR1 SGHNT and CDR2 YYREEE (reference sequence). CDR3 length: 13 amino acids. V shed 4 bases and J shed 5 bases, with 13 bases lying between them. CDR3 nucleotide sequence: TGTGCCAGCAGCCCCCCAGGTCTTCACGAGCAGTACTTC. Its protein is CASSPPGLHEQYF.